This is a list of T cell receptor beta chains from one sample in a study of blood T cell repertoires in COVID-19. Assay: immunoSEQ multiplex PCR; the TCRdb copy retains only in-frame clones and omits some. Here the sample spans over 200,000 clones, approximately 90% being singletons. What was sequenced was PBMCs or T cells enriched from blood (not recorded which). The receptors come from a man aged 18 to 30 who had recovered from COVID-19. Both conserved end residues are part of each CDR3. Fields, in order: CDR3 length, J gene, V gene, D gene, clone size, CDR3 DNA, CDR3 protein. The D gene is left open where the match is weak. Clone size is given for some rows only: seen once, a few or many times, or a class if the clone is expanded.

14	TRBJ1-6	TRBV11-2	TRBD1	-	TGTGCCAGCAGCCTCCAGGGGGCCGGGTCACCCCTCCACTTT	CASSLQGAGSPLHF
12	TRBJ1-2	TRBV19	-	-	TGTGCCAGTAAATCGGGGATATATGGCTACACCTTC	CASKSGIYGYTF
15	TRBJ1-1	TRBV30	TRBD1	-	TGTGCCGAGGGACAGGGTTACGGAACGAACACTGAAGCTTTCTTT	CAEGQGYGTNTEAFF
14	TRBJ1-5	TRBV6-1	-	-	TGTGCCAGCAGTGAGGGAGGAGGGTTTCAGCCCCAGCATTTT	CASSEGGGFQPQHF
16	TRBJ2-3	TRBV5-1	TRBD2	-	TGCGCCAGCAGCTTGGTAACTAGCGGGTTTCAGGGTACGCAGTATTTT	CASSLVTSGFQGTQYF
18	TRBJ2-5	TRBV15	TRBD2	-	TGTGCCACCAGCAGAGGACTAGCGGGGGGACGGTACCAAGAGACCCAGTACTTC	CATSRGLAGGRYQETQYF
16	TRBJ1-3	TRBV5-4	-	-	TGTGCCAGCAGCCCGGGGGGGGACCGCTCTGGAAACACCATATATTTT	CASSPGGDRSGNTIYF
17	TRBJ1-2	TRBV3-1/TRBV3-2	-	-	TGTGCCAGCAGCCTAATTCTACAGGGTGGTTTGGGCTATGGCTACACCTTC	CASSLILQGGLGYGYTF
16	TRBJ2-3	TRBV4-1	-	-	TGCGCCAGCAGCCAGACGGGACTCCCCAGCACAGATACGCAGTATTTT	CASSQTGLPSTDTQYF
15	TRBJ2-3	TRBV3-1/TRBV3-2	-	-	TGTGCCAGCAGCCAAGAGGGAGCGCGCACAGATACGCAGTATTTT	CASSQEGARTDTQYF
13	TRBJ1-3	TRBV28	-	once	TGTGCCAGCAGTCTAACAGTGGGAAACACCATATATTTT	CASSLTVGNTIYF
14	TRBJ1-6	TRBV27	-	-	TGTGCCAGCAGTTTATCAGGGGCTTTCTCACCCCTCCACTTT	CASSLSGAFSPLHF
14	TRBJ1-3	TRBV25-1	-	-	TGTGCCAGCAGGTCGATGAGCTCTGGAAACACCATATATTTT	CASRSMSSGNTIYF
17	TRBJ2-1	TRBV18	TRBD2	once	TGTGCCAGCTCACCAGTCTTGGAGCGGGGGGCGTACAATGAGCAGTTCTTC	CASSPVLERGAYNEQFF
15	TRBJ1-5	TRBV19	TRBD1	once	TGTGCCAGTACCACCCCGTGGACAGGGGACCAGCCCCAGCATTTT	CASTTPWTGDQPQHF
15	TRBJ1-2	TRBV5-1	-	-	TGCGCCAGCAGCTTGGCCTCGGGAGGGGACTATGGCTACACCTTC	CASSLASGGDYGYTF
13	TRBJ1-4	TRBV30	-	-	TGTGCCTGGAGTCCCCCTGCGATAGTTAAACTGTTTTTT	CAWSPPAIVKLFF
20	TRBJ2-1	TRBV19	TRBD2	-	TGTGCCAGTAGCGGGACTAGCGGAGGGAATCGACACCTATCCTACAATGAGCAGTTCTTC	CASSGTSGGNRHLSYNEQFF
12	TRBJ2-1	TRBV18	-	once	TGTGCCAGCTCACAGCCGTACAATGAGCAGTTCTTC	CASSQPYNEQFF
14	TRBJ1-6	TRBV6-5	TRBD1	few	TGTGCCAGCACCGGGACAGGGGGGCTGACACCCCTCCACTTT	CASTGTGGLTPLHF
14	TRBJ2-3	TRBV2	TRBD2	-	TGTGCCAGCAGTGTAGCGGGAGGGCCGGATACGCAGTATTTT	CASSVAGGPDTQYF
16	TRBJ2-5	TRBV10-2	TRBD2	-	TGCGCCAGCAGTGTATCGGGGGGGCCGCGCCAAGAGACCCAGTACTTC	CASSVSGGPRQETQYF
16	TRBJ1-3	TRBV9	-	once	TGTGCCAGCAGCGTGGACTCCGGAGGGACTGGAAACACCATATATTTT	CASSVDSGGTGNTIYF
16	TRBJ2-1	TRBV11-2	TRBD2	-	TGTGCCAGCAGCTCCCCTTTAGCGGGAGGGCCGGGTGAGCAGTTCTTC	CASSSPLAGGPGEQFF
14	TRBJ1-3	TRBV19	-	few	TGTGCCAGTAGTACCCGGAGCTCTGGAAACACCATATATTTT	CASSTRSSGNTIYF
13	TRBJ2-5	TRBV25-1	-	-	TGTGCCAGCAGTTACCTGGGGGGAGAGACCCAGTACTTC	CASSYLGGETQYF
17	TRBJ2-2	TRBV3-1/TRBV3-2	TRBD1	-	TGTGCCAGCAGCCGACTACCGGATGAGACAGGGACCGGGGAGCTGTTTTTT	CASSRLPDETGTGELFF
15	TRBJ1-6	TRBV2	TRBD1	-	TGTGCCAGCGTAGTCTTACAGGGGGCTAATTCACCCCTCCACTTT	CASVVLQGANSPLHF
13	TRBJ1-5	TRBV6-5	-	-	TGTGCCAGCGGAGGAGGGGTCGATCAGCCCCAGCATTTT	CASGGGVDQPQHF
15	TRBJ2-1	TRBV11-3	-	-	TGTGCCAGCAGGGGATCGGGTGCGGGTGACAATGAGCAGTTCTTC	CASRGSGAGDNEQFF
16	TRBJ2-2	TRBV2	TRBD2	-	TGTGCCAGCAGTGTTTTGGGACTAGCGGGATCCGGGGAGCTGTTTTTT	CASSVLGLAGSGELFF
13	TRBJ1-1	TRBV15	-	few	TGTGCCACCAGCAGACAAGCGACTTTTGAAGCTTTCTTT	CATSRQATFEAFF
14	TRBJ1-1	TRBV11-3	-	-	TGTGCCAGCAGCGGTATAGGAGGGAACACTGAAGCTTTCTTT	CASSGIGGNTEAFF
11	TRBJ1-1	TRBV30	-	-	TGTGCCTGGAAAACAGGGACTGAAGCTTTCTTT	CAWKTGTEAFF
14	TRBJ1-2	TRBV7-2	-	-	TGTGCCAGCAGCTTAGGCGTCGGTACCTATGGCTACACCTTC	CASSLGVGTYGYTF
15	TRBJ2-2	TRBV7-8	-	-	TGTGCCAGCAGTATCGGAGGCAGGGGCTCCGGGGAGCTGTTTTTT	CASSIGGRGSGELFF
13	TRBJ1-4	TRBV30	TRBD1	-	TGTGCCTGGAGTGACGGGACAGTTAGTCAACTGTTTTTT	CAWSDGTVSQLFF
14	TRBJ1-6	TRBV27	TRBD1	-	TGTGCCAGCAGCCGGGACAGGGGTAATTCACCCCTCCACTTT	CASSRDRGNSPLHF
14	TRBJ2-3	TRBV5-1	TRBD1	-	TGCGCCAGCAGCCCGGGACAGGGGGCAGATACGCAGTATTTT	CASSPGQGADTQYF
16	TRBJ2-1	TRBV11-2	-	-	TGTGCCAGCAGCCCGATCGGGACTTATAAATACAATGAGCAGTTCTTC	CASSPIGTYKYNEQFF
17	TRBJ2-7	TRBV4-2	TRBD1	-	TGTGCCAGCAGCCAAACCTATTTGGACAGGGCCGGCTACGAGCAGTACTTC	CASSQTYLDRAGYEQYF
15	TRBJ1-2	TRBV28	TRBD1	-	TGTGCCAGCAGTCGAGAACAGGGGGCCTACTATGGCTACACCTTC	CASSREQGAYYGYTF
13	TRBJ2-7	TRBV6-5	-	once	TGTGCCAGCAGTTACGACAAATCCTACGAGCAGTACTTC	CASSYDKSYEQYF
12	TRBJ2-1	TRBV5-8	-	-	TGTGCCAGCAGCTTACTCCATAATGAGCAGTTCTTC	CASSLLHNEQFF
11	TRBJ2-2	TRBV28	-	-	TGTGCCAGCAATCTTTCCGGGGAGCTGTTTTTT	CASNLSGELFF
16	TRBJ2-2	TRBV25-1	TRBD1	-	TGTGCCAGCAGTCCACAAACCGGGACAGAATCCGGGGAGCTGTTTTTT	CASSPQTGTESGELFF